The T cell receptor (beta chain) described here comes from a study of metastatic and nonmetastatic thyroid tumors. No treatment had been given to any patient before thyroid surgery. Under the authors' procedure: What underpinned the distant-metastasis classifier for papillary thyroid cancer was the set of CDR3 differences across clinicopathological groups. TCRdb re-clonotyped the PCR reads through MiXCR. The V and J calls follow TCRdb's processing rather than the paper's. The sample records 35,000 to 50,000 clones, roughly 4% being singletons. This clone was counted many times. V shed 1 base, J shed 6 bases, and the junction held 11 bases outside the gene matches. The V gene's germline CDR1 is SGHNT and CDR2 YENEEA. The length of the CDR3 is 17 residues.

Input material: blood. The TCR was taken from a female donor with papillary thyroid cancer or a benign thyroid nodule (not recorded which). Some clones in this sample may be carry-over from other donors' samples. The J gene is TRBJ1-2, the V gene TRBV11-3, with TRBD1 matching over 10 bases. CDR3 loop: CASSLGDRGRRTNGYTF. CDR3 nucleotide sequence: TGTGCCAGCAGCTTAGGGGACAGGGGAAGGAGGACTAATGGCTACACCTTC. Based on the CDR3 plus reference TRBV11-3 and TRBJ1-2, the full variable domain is EAGVVQSPRYKIIEKKQPVAFWCNPISGHNTLYWYLQNLGQGPELLIRYENEEAVDDSQLPKDRFSAERLKGVDSTLKIQPAELGDSAVYLCASSLGDRGRRTNGYTFGSGTRLTVV.